These 7 T cell receptor beta chains were all obtained from the same sample, sequenced in a study of blood T cell repertoires in COVID-19. TCRdb's table, derived via immunoSEQ multiplex PCR, lists solely in-frame clones and lacks some. The repertoire holds fewer than 150,000 clones, with over 80% as singletons. Sample: PBMCs or T cells enriched from blood (not recorded which). The receptors were gathered from a man younger than 40 who had recovered from COVID-19.

The chain carries TRBV30 and TRBJ2-4; 9 bases align to TRBD1. This CDR3 has 18 residues. The V gene end was trimmed by 3 bases and the J gene end by 0 bases; junction bases not matched to a gene: 12. CDR1 GTSNPN and CDR2 SVGIG come from the germline V gene (reference sequence). The CDR3 bases are TGTGCCTGGAGCTGGGACAGGGTGAATCAACTAGCCAAAAACATTCAGTACTTC. Residues: CAWSWDRVNQLAKNIQYF.

This chain joins TRBV7-9 and TRBJ1-2; the D is unclear. CDR1 SEHNR and CDR2 FQNEAQ come from the germline V gene (reference sequence). The CDR3 length is 14 residues. Trimming took off 8 bases at V and 3 bases at J, with 16 bases between the two ends. Here the CDR3 reads CASRGSGVDYGYTF. The DNA for the CDR3 is TGTGCCAGCCGTGGGAGCGGGGTGGACTATGGCTACACCTTC.

The chain carries TRBV18 and TRBJ2-3; no clear D. V shed 1 base and J shed 1 base, with 12 bases lying between them. Germline lookup yields CDR1 KGHSH and CDR2 LQKENI. The CDR3 is made up of 16 amino acids. CDR3 sequence (DNA): TGTGCCAGCTCACCACAAGCAACGTCGGGCACAGATACGCAGTATTTT. As protein: CASSPQATSGTDTQYF.

The CDR3 region is CASSSDSFYNEQFF. Here the CDR3 DNA reads TGCGCCAGCAGCTCGGACAGTTTCTACAATGAGCAGTTCTTC. This rearrangement joins TRBV5-1 to TRBJ2-1; perhaps TRBD1 as D (6 bases). Germline CDR1 and CDR2: SGHRS and YFSETQ. This CDR3 spans 14 amino acids. V was shortened by 3 bases and J by 3 bases, with 10 bases between the two germline ends.

This clone showed up just a few times. CDR3 nucleotides: TGTGCCAGCAGTTTACACTCCCCCTGGACAGGGGGCGATGAAAATGAAAAACTGTTTTTT. It is translated as CASSLHSPWTGGDENEKLFF. The rearrangement joins TRBV27 to TRBJ1-4, with 11 bases fitting TRBD1. CDR1 is MNHEY, CDR2 SMNVEV, per germline (reference sequence). The length of the CDR3 is 20 residues. The trim removed 2 bases at V and 5 bases at J, leaving 16 bases unmatched.

This chain uses TRBV5-1 with TRBJ2-3; perhaps TRBD2 as D (6 bases). Germline loops: CDR1 SGHRS, CDR2 YFSETQ. V shed 6 bases and J shed 4 bases, with 15 bases lying between them. The CDR3 loop spans 14 amino acids. The CDR3 reads CASTTGLSADTQYF. CDR3 nucleotide sequence: TGCGCCAGCACCACGGGACTCTCAGCAGATACGCAGTATTTT.

The table lists this clone with a count of one. The V call is TRBV19, the J call TRBJ2-7; TRBD1 aligns across 9 bases. From germline, CDR1 is LNHDA and CDR2 SQIVND (reference sequence). The trim removed 5 bases at V and 3 bases at J, leaving 2 bases unmatched. The CDR3 loop spans 13 amino acids. This CDR3 reads CASSPDRGYEQYF. CDR3 coding DNA: TGTGCCAGTAGTCCGGACAGGGGCTACGAGCAGTACTTC.